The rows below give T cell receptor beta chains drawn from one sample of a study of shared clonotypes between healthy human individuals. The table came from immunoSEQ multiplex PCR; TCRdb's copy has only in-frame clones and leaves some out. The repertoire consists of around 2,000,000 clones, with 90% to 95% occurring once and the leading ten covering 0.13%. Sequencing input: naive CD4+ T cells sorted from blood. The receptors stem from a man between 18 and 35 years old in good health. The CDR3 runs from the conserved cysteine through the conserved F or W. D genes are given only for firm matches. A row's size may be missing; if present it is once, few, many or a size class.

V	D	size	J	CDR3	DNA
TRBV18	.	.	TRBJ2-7	CASSLGGIPSKQYF	TGTGCCAGCTCACTGGGCGGGATACCTAGCAAGCAGTACTTC
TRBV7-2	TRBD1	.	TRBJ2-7	CASSSTGGGYEQYF	TGTGCCAGCAGCTCAACAGGGGGCGGATACGAGCAGTACTTC
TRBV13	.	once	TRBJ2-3	CASSGSGSTDTQYF	TGTGCCAGCAGCGGTAGCGGAAGCACAGATACGCAGTATTTT
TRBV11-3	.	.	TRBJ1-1	CASSLNADLSNTEAFF	TGTGCCAGCAGCTTGAATGCGGACCTGTCGAACACTGAAGCTTTCTTT
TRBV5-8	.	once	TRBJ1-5	CASSPGRGGQPQHF	TGTGCCAGCAGCCCTGGGAGGGGGGGTCAGCCCCAGCATTTT
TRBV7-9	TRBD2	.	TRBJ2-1	CASSFYRLLAGGSNEQFF	TGTGCCAGCAGCTTCTATAGGTTGCTAGCGGGAGGGAGCAATGAGCAGTTCTTC
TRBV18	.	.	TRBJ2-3	CASSPPSSTDTQYF	TGTGCCAGCTCACCACCTTCTAGCACAGATACGCAGTATTTT
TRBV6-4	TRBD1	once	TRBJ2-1	CASSLGQGGNNEQFF	TGTGCCAGCAGTTTAGGACAGGGGGGGAACAATGAGCAGTTCTTC
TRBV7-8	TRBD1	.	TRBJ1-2	CASSPGQNYGYTF	TGTGCCAGCAGCCCGGGACAGAACTATGGCTACACCTTC
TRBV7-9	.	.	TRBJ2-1	CASSLSGSYNEQFF	TGTGCCAGCAGCTTATCGGGGTCCTACAATGAGCAGTTCTTC
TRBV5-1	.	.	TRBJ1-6	CASSSGQYSPLHF	TGCGCCAGCAGTAGTGGTCAATATTCACCCCTCCACTTT
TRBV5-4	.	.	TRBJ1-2	CASSFVARDGYTF	TGTGCCAGCAGCTTTGTGGCACGGGATGGCTACACCTTC
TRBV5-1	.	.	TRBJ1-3	CASSLPQPSGNTIYF	TGCGCCAGCAGCCTGCCCCAACCCTCTGGAAACACCATATATTTT
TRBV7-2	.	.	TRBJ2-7	CASSLEGTYEQYF	TGTGCCAGCAGCTTAGAAGGGACCTACGAGCAGTACTTC
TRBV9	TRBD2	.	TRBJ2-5	CASSVGVSGDKTQYF	TGTGCCAGCAGCGTAGGAGTTAGCGGGGACAAGACCCAGTACTTC
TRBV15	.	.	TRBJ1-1	CATSRVGGMVTEAFF	TGTGCCACCAGCAGAGTTGGGGGTATGGTGACTGAAGCTTTCTTT
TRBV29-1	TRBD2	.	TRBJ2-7	CSVWGLAGTYEQYF	TGCAGCGTATGGGGGCTAGCGGGGACCTACGAGCAGTACTTC
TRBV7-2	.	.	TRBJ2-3	CASSPRGIGTDTQYF	TGTGCCAGCAGCCCGCGGGGTATAGGCACAGATACGCAGTATTTT
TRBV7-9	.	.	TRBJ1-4	CASKPPRGSNEKLFF	TGTGCCAGCAAACCTCCTCGGGGCTCTAATGAAAAACTGTTTTTT
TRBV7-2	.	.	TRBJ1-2	CASSLEPGLGDGYTF	TGTGCCAGCAGCTTAGAACCAGGCTTAGGCGACGGCTACACCTTC
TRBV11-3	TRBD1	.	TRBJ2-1	CASSVGTDNNEQFF	TGTGCCAGCAGCGTCGGGACAGATAACAATGAGCAGTTCTTC
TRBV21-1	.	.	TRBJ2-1	CASRPGTGEFF	TGTGCCAGCAGGCCCGGGACAGGGGAGTTCTTC
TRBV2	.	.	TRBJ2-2	CASNQVGSTGELFF	TGTGCCAGCAATCAAGTCGGCTCTACGGGAGAGCTGTTTTTT
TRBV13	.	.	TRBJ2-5	CASSLGTKQETQYF	TGTGCCAGCAGCCTTGGGACAAAACAAGAGACCCAGTACTTC
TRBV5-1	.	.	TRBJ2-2	CASSLLLVTGELFF	TGCGCCAGCAGCTTGTTACTAGTTACCGGGGAGCTGTTTTTT
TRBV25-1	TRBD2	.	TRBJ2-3	CASTTSGDTQYF	TGTGCCAGCACAACTAGCGGAGATACGCAGTATTTT
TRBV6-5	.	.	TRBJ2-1	CASCLRDVNEQFF	TGTGCCAGCTGCCTCCGGGACGTCAATGAGCAGTTCTTC
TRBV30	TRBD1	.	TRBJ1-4	CAWSQGTVLEKLFF	TGTGCCTGGAGTCAAGGGACAGTGCTAGAAAAACTGTTTTTT
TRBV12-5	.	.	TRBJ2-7	CASALRVTGSYEQYF	TGTGCTAGTGCCCTCAGGGTGACTGGCTCCTACGAGCAGTACTTC
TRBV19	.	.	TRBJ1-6	CASSIQGSPLHF	TGTGCCAGTAGTATTCAGGGATCACCCCTCCACTTT
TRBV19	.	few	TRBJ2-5	CASSDRSQETQYF	TGTGCCAGTAGCGACAGGAGTCAAGAGACCCAGTACTTC